The rows below give T cell receptor beta chains drawn from one sample of a study of T cells in localized non-small cell lung cancer. The data were produced by immunoSEQ multiplex PCR, yet TCRdb's version contains in-frame clones alone and is incomplete. The table records 35,000 or so clones, roughly 88% of them present only once. The sequencing used peripheral blood, collected before any cancer treatment. The source is a woman aged 35-70 years with stage I lung adenocarcinoma. The CDR3 runs from the conserved cysteine through the conserved F or W. D genes are given only for firm matches. Only some rows state a clone size, as once, few, many or a class for expanded clones.

CDR3,DNA,J,D,V,size
CASSTTLGQGDRTGELFF,TGTGCCAGCAGCACCACTCTAGGACAGGGGGATCGGACCGGGGAGCTGTTTTTT,TRBJ2-2,TRBD1,TRBV7-2,NA
CASSAGTADLNQPQHF,TGTGCCAGCAGTGCAGGGACGGCGGATCTCAATCAGCCCCAGCATTTT,TRBJ1-5,NA,TRBV28,NA
CARDWGGGNNEQFF,TGTGCCCGCGATTGGGGGGGAGGGAACAATGAGCAGTTCTTC,TRBJ2-1,TRBD2,TRBV30,NA
CSAGGLAGFNRADTQYF,TGCAGCGCGGGGGGGCTAGCGGGATTTAATAGGGCAGATACGCAGTATTTT,TRBJ2-3,TRBD2,TRBV29-1,once
CASTPSGQETQYF,TGTGCCAGCACGCCTAGCGGACAAGAGACCCAGTACTTC,TRBJ2-5,TRBD2,TRBV9,NA
CASSFSNLPRGSRNGYTF,TGTGCCAGCAGCTTTTCTAACCTCCCCAGGGGCAGCCGCAATGGCTACACCTTC,TRBJ1-2,NA,TRBV27,NA
CASSIVRTSGIGNEQFF,TGTGCCAGTAGTATAGTCCGGACTAGCGGGATTGGCAATGAGCAGTTCTTC,TRBJ2-1,TRBD2,TRBV19,NA
CASSLGAQETQYF,TGTGCCAGCAGCTTAGGGGCGCAAGAGACCCAGTACTTC,TRBJ2-5,NA,TRBV11-3,few
CSVDRRGGQDGYTF,TGCAGCGTCGATCGGAGGGGGGGACAGGATGGCTACACCTTC,TRBJ1-2,TRBD1,TRBV29-1,NA
CASRTGTGRSYEQYF,TGTGCCAGTAGGACCGGGACAGGGAGGTCCTACGAGCAGTACTTC,TRBJ2-7,TRBD1,TRBV19,NA
CASSYDGAVYEQYF,TGTGCCAGCAGTTACGATGGGGCAGTCTACGAGCAGTACTTC,TRBJ2-7,NA,TRBV6-6,NA
CASSSPQTRNEKLFF,TGTGCCAGCAGTTCGCCCCAGACCAGGAATGAAAAACTGTTTTTT,TRBJ1-4,NA,TRBV28,NA
CASSVRLAGGTDTQYF,TGTGCCAGCAGCGTCAGACTAGCGGGAGGAACAGATACGCAGTATTTT,TRBJ2-3,TRBD2,TRBV9,NA
CASTSGGDTGELFF,TGTGCCAGCACCAGCGGGGGGGACACCGGGGAGCTGTTTTTT,TRBJ2-2,TRBD2,TRBV6-5,few
CASSIVGGGPGELFF,TGTGCCAGTAGTATAGTAGGGGGAGGTCCCGGGGAGCTGTTTTTT,TRBJ2-2,NA,TRBV19,NA
CASSLAPGGIGNTIYF,TGTGCCAGCAGCTTAGCCCCAGGGGGGATTGGAAACACCATATATTTT,TRBJ1-3,TRBD1,TRBV13,NA
CASSPGQVRNTIYF,TGTGCCAGCAGCCCCGGACAGGTTCGAAACACCATATATTTT,TRBJ1-3,TRBD1,TRBV5-8,NA
CASSQDPSKEGSGELFF,TGCGCCAGCAGCCAAGATCCTAGCAAGGAAGGTAGCGGGGAGCTGTTTTTT,TRBJ2-2,NA,TRBV4-1,NA
CASSPTGTGPTEAFF,TGTGCCAGCAGTCCAACCGGGACAGGGCCCACTGAAGCTTTCTTT,TRBJ1-1,TRBD1,TRBV7-9,NA
CASKRLAGGNEQFF,TGTGCCAGCAAAAGACTAGCGGGGGGGAATGAGCAGTTCTTC,TRBJ2-1,TRBD2,TRBV28,once
CASSTQRDQPQHF,TGTGCCAGTAGTACCCAAAGGGATCAGCCCCAGCATTTT,TRBJ1-5,NA,TRBV19,NA
CASSFRTSGGPYF,TGTGCCAGCAGCTTTAGGACTAGCGGAGGTCCCTACTTC,TRBJ2-7,TRBD2,TRBV5-6,NA